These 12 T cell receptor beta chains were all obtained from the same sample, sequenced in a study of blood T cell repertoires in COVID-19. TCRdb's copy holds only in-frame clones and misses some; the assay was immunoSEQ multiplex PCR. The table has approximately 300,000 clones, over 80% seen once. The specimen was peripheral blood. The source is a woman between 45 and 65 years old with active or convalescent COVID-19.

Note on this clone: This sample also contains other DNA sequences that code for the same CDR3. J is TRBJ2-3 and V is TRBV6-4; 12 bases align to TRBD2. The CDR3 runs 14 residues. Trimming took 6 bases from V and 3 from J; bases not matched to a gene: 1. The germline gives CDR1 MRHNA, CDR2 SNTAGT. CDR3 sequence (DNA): TGTGCCAGCAGCGGACTAGCGGGGACAGATACGCAGTATTTT. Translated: CASSGLAGTDTQYF.

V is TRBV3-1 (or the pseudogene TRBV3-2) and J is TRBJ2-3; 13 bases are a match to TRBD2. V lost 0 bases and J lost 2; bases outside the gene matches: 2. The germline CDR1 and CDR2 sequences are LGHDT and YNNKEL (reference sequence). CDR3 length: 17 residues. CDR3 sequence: CASSQDTSGRDTDTQYF. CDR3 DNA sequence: TGTGCCAGCAGCCAAGATACTAGCGGGAGGGACACAGATACGCAGTATTTT.

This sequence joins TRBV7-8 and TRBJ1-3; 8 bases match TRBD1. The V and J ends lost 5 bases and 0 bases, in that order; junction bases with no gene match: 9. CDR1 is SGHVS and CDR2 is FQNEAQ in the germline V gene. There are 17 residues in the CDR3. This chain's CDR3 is CASSPPRTGFSGNTIYF. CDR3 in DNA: TGTGCCAGCAGCCCGCCCAGGACAGGGTTCTCTGGAAACACCATATATTTT.

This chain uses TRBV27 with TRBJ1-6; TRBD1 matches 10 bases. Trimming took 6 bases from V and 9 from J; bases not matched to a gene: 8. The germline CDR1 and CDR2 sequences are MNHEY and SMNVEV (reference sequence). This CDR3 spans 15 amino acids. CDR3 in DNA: TGTGCCAGCAGCCCCCTTGGGACAGGGGCTTCACCCCTCCACTTT. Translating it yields CASSPLGTGASPLHF.

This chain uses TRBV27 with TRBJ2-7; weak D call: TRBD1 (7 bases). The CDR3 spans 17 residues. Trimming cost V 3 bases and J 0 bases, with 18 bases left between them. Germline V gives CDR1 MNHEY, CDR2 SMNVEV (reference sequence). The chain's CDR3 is CASSFPLTGEASYEQYF. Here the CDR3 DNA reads TGTGCCAGCAGTTTTCCCCTTACAGGGGAGGCCTCCTACGAGCAGTACTTC.

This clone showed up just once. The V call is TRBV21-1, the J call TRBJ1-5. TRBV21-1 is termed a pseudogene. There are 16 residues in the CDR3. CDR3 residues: CASSKHGRVWDQPQHF. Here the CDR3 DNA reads TGTGCCAGCAGCAAACACGGGAGGGTTTGGGATCAGCCCCAGCATTTT.

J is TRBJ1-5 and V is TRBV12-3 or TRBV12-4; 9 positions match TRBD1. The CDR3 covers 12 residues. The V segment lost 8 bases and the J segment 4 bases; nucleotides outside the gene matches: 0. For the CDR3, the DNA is TGTGCCAGCGGACAGGGGAATCAGCCCCAGCATTTT. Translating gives CASGQGNQPQHF.

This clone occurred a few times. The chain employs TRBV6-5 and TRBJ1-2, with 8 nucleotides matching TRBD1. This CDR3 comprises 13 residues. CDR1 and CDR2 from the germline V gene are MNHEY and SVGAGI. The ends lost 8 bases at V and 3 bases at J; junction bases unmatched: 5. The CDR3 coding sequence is TGTGCCAGCCAGCAGGGGGCGGACTATGGCTACACCTTC. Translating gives CASQQGADYGYTF.

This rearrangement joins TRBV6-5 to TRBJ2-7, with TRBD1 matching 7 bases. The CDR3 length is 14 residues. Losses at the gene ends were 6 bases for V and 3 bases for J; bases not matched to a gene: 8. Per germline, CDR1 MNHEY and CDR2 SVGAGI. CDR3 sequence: CASRRQGNSYEQYF. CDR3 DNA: TGTGCCAGCAGAAGACAGGGAAATAGCTACGAGCAGTACTTC.

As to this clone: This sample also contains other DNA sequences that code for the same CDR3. This CDR3 reads CASSEPAGGTDTQYF. The CDR3 region has the DNA TGTGCCAGCAGTGAACCAGCGGGAGGCACAGATACGCAGTATTTT. The chain combines TRBV2 with TRBJ2-3; TRBD2 aligns across 8 bases. The CDR3 consists of 15 residues. With 2 bases clipped from V and 1 base from J, the junction kept 2 bases outside the gene matches. Germline CDR1 reads SNHLY; CDR2 reads FYNNEI.

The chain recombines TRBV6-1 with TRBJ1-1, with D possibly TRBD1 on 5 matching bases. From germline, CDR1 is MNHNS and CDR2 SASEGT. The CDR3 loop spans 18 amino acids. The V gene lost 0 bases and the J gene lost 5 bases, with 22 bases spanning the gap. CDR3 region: CASSEAPPGSIQGTEAFF. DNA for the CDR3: TGTGCCAGCAGTGAAGCGCCACCAGGGTCGATCCAGGGAACTGAAGCTTTCTTT.

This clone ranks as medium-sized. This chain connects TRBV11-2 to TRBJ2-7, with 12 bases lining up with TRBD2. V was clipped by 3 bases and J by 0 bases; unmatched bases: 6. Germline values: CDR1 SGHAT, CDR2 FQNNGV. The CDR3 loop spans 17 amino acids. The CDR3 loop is CASSFLAGGRSSYEQYF. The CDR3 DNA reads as TGTGCCAGCAGCTTTCTAGCGGGAGGGCGGAGCTCCTACGAGCAGTACTTC.